These 22 T cell receptor beta chains share one sample of origin, sequenced in a study of blood T cells in healthy people across ages. A sample-barcoded 5' primer and a J-beta primer mix were used in a second PCR of roughly 7 to 11 cycles. TCRdb ran MiXCR on the 5' RACE reads and lists one entry per CDR3 protein. The table lists approximately 800,000 distinct CDR3 sequences, 35% to 50% of them singletons. The source material was blood. All receptors come from an older man in good health.

The rearrangement links TRBV7-9 to TRBJ2-7; no definite D call. The CDR3 has 11 amino acids. Trimming removed 5 bases from V and 7 bases from J, with 9 bases in between. Germline V gives CDR1 SEHNR, CDR2 FQNEAQ (reference sequence). This CDR3 is CASSRYWEQYF. CDR3 DNA sequence: TGTGCCAGCAGCCGCTACTGGGAGCAGTACTTC. The whole variable domain, remainder taken from reference TRBV7-9 and TRBJ2-7, is DTGVSQNPRHKITKRGQNVTFRCDPISEHNRLYWYRQTLGQGPEFLTYFQNEAQLEKSRLLSDRFSAERPKGSFSTLEIQRTEQGDSAMYLCASSRYWEQYFGPGTRLTVT.

The chain joins TRBV15 to TRBJ1-2, with D maybe TRBD1 (5 bases). CDR1 LNHNV and CDR2 YYDKDF come from the germline V gene (reference sequence). The CDR3 runs 15 residues. Trimming cost V 3 bases and J 2 bases, with 13 bases left between them. The CDR3 DNA reads TGTGCCACCAGCAGCGACAGTGAGGTCAACTATGGCTACACCTTC. Protein product: CATSSDSEVNYGYTF.

Notes on this clonotype: This may be a read error: a much more frequent sequence differs by one nucleotide. The V gene is TRBV29-1, the J gene TRBJ2-5, with TRBD2 matching over 9 bases. Germline V gene data show CDR1 as SQVTM and CDR2 as ANQGSEA. CDR3 size: 13 residues. With 5 bases clipped from V and 11 bases from J, the junction kept 12 bases outside the gene matches. The CDR3 bases are TGCAGCGTTAGCAGCGGGAGGAATAATGAGCAGTACTTC. Its translation is CSVSSGRNNEQYF.

The gene calls are TRBV20-1 and TRBJ2-1; 8 bases are shared with TRBD2. Trimming cost V 5 bases and J 7 bases; bases outside gene matches: 10. The V gene's germline CDR1 is DFQATT and CDR2 SNEGSKA (reference sequence). CDR3 size: 14 residues. The CDR3 here is CSALDGTRGNEQFF. The CDR3 DNA is TGCAGTGCTCTCGACGGGACTAGGGGTAATGAGCAGTTCTTC.

This clonotype was detected only once. A read error is possible here, since a much larger clone lies one base away. The chain recombines TRBV11-2 with TRBJ2-3, with unresolved D. The CDR3 is made up of 18 amino acids. Germline V gene sequence: CDR1 SGHAT, CDR2 FQNNGV. V was pared by 5 bases and J by 1 base, with 22 bases between. CDR3 sequence: CASSPVLGKGPGTDTQYF. Written as DNA, the CDR3 is TGTGCCAGCAGCCCAGTTTTAGGGAAGGGCCCCGGCACAGATACGCAGTATTTT.

About this clonotype: The germline gene is not matched at one end of the junction; a read error may be the cause. This sequence joins TRBV29-1 and TRBJ2-1, with 13 bases fitting TRBD2. The germline gives CDR1 SQVTM, CDR2 ANQGSEA. There are 16 residues in the CDR3. DNA for the CDR3: TGCAGCGTTGAGTGGACTAGCGGGAGCTCCTACAATGAGCGGTTCTTC. Its protein product is CSVEWTSGSSYNERFF.

This clonotype has just one count. The chain combines TRBV11-3 with TRBJ2-3; 7 positions match TRBD2. Germline values: CDR1 SGHNT, CDR2 YENEEA. The CDR3 contains 17 residues. The J segment lost 8 bases and the V segment lost 0 bases, leaving 14 bases of the junction unmatched. The CDR3 is CASSLDAASGGPGTQYF. In DNA, the CDR3 is TGTGCCAGCAGCTTAGATGCGGCTAGCGGCGGCCCAGGTACGCAGTATTTT.

This rearrangement joins TRBV7-3 to TRBJ2-3, with 8 bases fitting TRBD1. Germline V lookup: CDR1 SGHTA, CDR2 FQGTGA. The length of the CDR3 is 15 residues. Trimming removed 3 bases from V and 4 bases from J; junction bases left unmatched: 6. The CDR3 DNA is TGTGCCAGCAGCTTGGGGTCAGGGGGCCCAGATACGCAGTATTTT. This codes for CASSLGSGGPDTQYF.

This clonotype showed up just a few times. V and J are TRBV19 and TRBJ2-5; D is perhaps TRBD1 (6 bases). V lost 5 bases to trimming and J lost 2 bases, with 9 bases between them. The CDR3 is 13 residues long. Germline V lookup: CDR1 LNHDA, CDR2 SQIVND (reference sequence). The CDR3 is CASSADRQETQYF. DNA for the CDR3: TGTGCCAGTAGTGCGGACAGACAAGAGACCCAGTACTTC.

This clonotype was recorded only once. V usage is TRBV29-1 and J usage is TRBJ2-7; D might be TRBD1 (6 bases). Between the trimmed V and J ends, which lost 1 base and 4 bases, there was a span of 17 bases. CDR1 SQVTM and CDR2 ANQGSEA come from the germline V gene. The CDR3 contains 15 residues. CDR3 sequence (DNA): TGCAGCGTTGAAGTGCCCGCAGGGGCGGAGTACGAGCAGTACTTC. This sequence encodes CSVEVPAGAEYEQYF.

The V and J genes are TRBV4-1 and TRBJ2-5; weak D call: TRBD2 (6 bases). The germline V gene has CDR1 MGHRA and CDR2 YSYEKL. V was clipped by 0 bases and J by 2 bases, with 10 bases between them. The CDR3 totals 15 residues. As DNA, the CDR3 is TGCGCCAGCAGCCAAGATAGGCGGGATCAAGAGACCCAGTACTTC. Translating gives CASSQDRRDQETQYF.

This clonotype was counted only a few times. The V and J genes are TRBV6-6 and TRBJ2-7, with TRBD1 matching over 9 bases. CDR3 size: 13 residues. The V and J ends lost 5 bases and 5 bases, in that order; junction bases with no gene match: 4. Germline-derived CDR1 and CDR2 are MNHNY and SVGAGI (reference sequence). Here the CDR3 DNA reads TGTGCCAGCAGTGGGACAGGGACCCACGAGCAGTACTTC. Protein product: CASSGTGTHEQYF.

V gene TRBV28 combines with J gene TRBJ2-3; TRBD2 is a possible D gene (6 bases). The ends were cut back, 5 bases at V and 2 bases at J, with 8 bases in the middle. CDR1 is MDHEN, CDR2 SYDVKM, per germline. The length of the CDR3 is 13 residues. In DNA, the CDR3 is TGTGCCAGCAGTCGGGAGCCCACAGATACGCAGTATTTT. Translated, it gives CASSREPTDTQYF.

This clonotype was observed many times. The chain recombines TRBV12-3 or TRBV12-4 with TRBJ2-1; D might be TRBD2 (5 bases). The CDR3 is 13 amino acids. The V gene lost 2 bases and the J gene lost 7 bases, with 9 bases spanning the gap. CDR3 sequence: CASSLSRGNEQFF. CDR3 coding DNA: TGTGCCAGCAGTTTATCTCGGGGTAATGAGCAGTTCTTC.

This clonotype was seen many times. The rearrangement uses TRBV29-1 and TRBJ2-3; the D is unclear. V shed 4 bases and J shed 6 bases, with 14 bases lying between them. CDR1 and CDR2 (germline): SQVTM, ANQGSEA. This CDR3 has 13 residues. The CDR3 is CSVGGRSADTQYF. For the CDR3, the DNA is TGCAGCGTTGGTGGACGGTCGGCGGATACGCAGTATTTT.

The table lists this clonotype with many counts. The chain employs TRBV4-2 and TRBJ2-7, with a possible D match to TRBD2 (6 bases). The CDR3 has 17 residues. The germline V and J ends were trimmed by 6 bases and 4 bases, with 25 bases remaining between them. Per germline, CDR1 LGHNA and CDR2 YNFKEQ. CDR3 DNA: TGTGCCAGCAGTCTCGGGGAGGAACTAGCCCCAGTGTACGAGCAGTACTTC. Translation: CASSLGEELAPVYEQYF.

The rearrangement links TRBV20-1 to TRBJ2-7; D assignment may be TRBD1 or TRBD2 (5 bases each). The CDR3 has 12 residues. CDR1 and CDR2 (germline): DFQATT, SNEGSKA (reference sequence). V dropped 3 bases and J dropped 2 bases, with 8 bases sitting between them. CDR3 sequence: CSARGPTYEQYF. DNA for the CDR3: TGCAGTGCTAGGGGACCGACCTACGAGCAGTACTTC.

The chain links TRBV2 to TRBJ2-7, with 11 positions matching TRBD2. There are 18 residues in the CDR3. J gave up 0 bases and V 6 bases, and 13 bases lay outside the gene matches. Germline CDR1 is SNHLY and CDR2 is FYNNEI. CDR3 DNA sequence: TGTGCCAGCAGCCCTTATTATCCGGGACTAGCGGACTCCTACGAGCAGTACTTC. Amino acids: CASSPYYPGLADSYEQYF.

This clonotype was seen just once. In DNA form, the CDR3 reads TGCGCCAGCAGCCTCAAAGAGGAAGAGACCCAGTACTTC. As protein: CASSLKEEETQYF. The genes are TRBV4-1 and TRBJ2-5; no reliable D call. Trimming cost V 4 bases and J 3 bases, with 9 bases left between them. Germline V lookup: CDR1 MGHRA, CDR2 YSYEKL. The CDR3 consists of 13 residues.

The rearrangement joins TRBV6-6 to TRBJ2-5, with D possibly matching TRBD2 (6 bases). Between the trimmed V and J ends, which lost 2 bases and 5 bases, there was a span of 12 bases. Germline V gene data show CDR1 as MNHNY and CDR2 as SVGAGI (reference sequence). This CDR3 is 14 amino acids long. CDR3 sequence: CASSYGVAVETQYF. CDR3 sequence (DNA): TGTGCCAGCAGTTACGGTGTAGCGGTGGAGACCCAGTACTTC.

This clonotype was seen more than once but under ten times. This chain uses TRBV14 with TRBJ2-5; D is perhaps TRBD1 (5 bases). Near its end, the DNA agrees better with TRBJ2-7, so the J call may be wrong. This CDR3 comprises 12 residues. CDR1 and CDR2 from the germline V gene are SGHDN and FVKESK. CDR3 residues: CASSPRENEQYF. The CDR3 DNA follows: TGTGCCAGCAGCCCCAGGGAAAACGAGCAGTACTTC.

On this clonotype: A clone one base away is much larger, so this may be a read error. The rearrangement uses TRBV20-1 and TRBJ1-1, with D maybe TRBD1 (5 bases). V lost 3 bases, J lost 9 bases, and 17 bases lay in between. Germline lookup yields CDR1 DFQATT and CDR2 SNEGSKA (reference sequence). The CDR3 spans 13 residues. CDR3 nucleotide sequence: TGCAGTGCTAGTCCAGGAAGGGGAACTAAAGCTTTCTTT. Translating gives CSASPGRGTKAFF.